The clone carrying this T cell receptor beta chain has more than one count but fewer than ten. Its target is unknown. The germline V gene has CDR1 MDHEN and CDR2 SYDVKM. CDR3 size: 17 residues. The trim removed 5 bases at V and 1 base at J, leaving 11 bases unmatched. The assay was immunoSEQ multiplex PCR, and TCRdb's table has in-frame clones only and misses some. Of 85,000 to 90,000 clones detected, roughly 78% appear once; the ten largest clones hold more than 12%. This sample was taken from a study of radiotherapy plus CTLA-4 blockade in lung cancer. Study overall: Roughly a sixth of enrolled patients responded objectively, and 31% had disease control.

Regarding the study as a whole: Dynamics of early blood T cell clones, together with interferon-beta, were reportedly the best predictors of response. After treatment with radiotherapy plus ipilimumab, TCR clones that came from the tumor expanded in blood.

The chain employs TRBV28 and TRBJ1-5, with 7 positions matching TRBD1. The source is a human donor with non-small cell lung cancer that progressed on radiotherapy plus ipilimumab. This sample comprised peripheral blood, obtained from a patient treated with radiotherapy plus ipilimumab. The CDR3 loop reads CASSPDRTDQSNQPQHF. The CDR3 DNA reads TGTGCCAGCAGTCCGGACAGGACCGATCAAAGCAATCAGCCCCAGCATTTT.